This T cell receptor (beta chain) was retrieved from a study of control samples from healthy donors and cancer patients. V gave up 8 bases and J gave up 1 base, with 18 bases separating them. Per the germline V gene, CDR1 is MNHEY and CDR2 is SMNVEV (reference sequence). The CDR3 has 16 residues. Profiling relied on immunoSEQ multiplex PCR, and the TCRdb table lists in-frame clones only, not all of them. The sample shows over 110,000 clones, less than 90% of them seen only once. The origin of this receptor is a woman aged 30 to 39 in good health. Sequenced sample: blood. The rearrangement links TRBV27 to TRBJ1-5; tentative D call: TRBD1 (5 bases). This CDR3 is CASSTRGVRSNQPQHF. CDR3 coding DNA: TGTGCCAGCTCCACCCGGGGGGTGAGGAGCAATCAGCCCCAGCATTTT.